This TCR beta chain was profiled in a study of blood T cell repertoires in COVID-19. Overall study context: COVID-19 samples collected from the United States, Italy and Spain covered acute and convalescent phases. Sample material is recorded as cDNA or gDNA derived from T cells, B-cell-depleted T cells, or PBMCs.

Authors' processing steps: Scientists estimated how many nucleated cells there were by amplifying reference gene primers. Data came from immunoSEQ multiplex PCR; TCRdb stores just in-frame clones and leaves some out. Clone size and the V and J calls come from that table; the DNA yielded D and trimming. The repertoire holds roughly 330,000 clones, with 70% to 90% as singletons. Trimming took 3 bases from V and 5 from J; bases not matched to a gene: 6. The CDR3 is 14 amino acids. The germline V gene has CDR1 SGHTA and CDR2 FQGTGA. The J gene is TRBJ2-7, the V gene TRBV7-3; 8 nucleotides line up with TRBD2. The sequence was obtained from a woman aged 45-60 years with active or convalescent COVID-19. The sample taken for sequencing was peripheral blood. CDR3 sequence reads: CASSFTGTSDEQYF. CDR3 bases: TGTGCCAGCAGCTTCACCGGGACTAGTGACGAGCAGTACTTC.